These T cell receptor beta chains were read from a single sample in a study of regulatory T cells in long-lasting Graves disease. TCRdb reanalysed the multiplex PCR reads using MiXCR and keeps one entry per CDR3 protein. The repertoire includes fewer than 500,000 distinct CDR3 sequences, roughly 15% of them detected once, and 12% sits in the top ten. These sequences were also reported in another study, on T cells in Graves' hyperthyroidism and ophthalmopathy.

The specimen was peripheral blood mononuclear cells (PBMCs), collected at new diagnosis, from a patient treated with antithyroid drugs. The source is a man aged 35 to 55 with Graves disease. Both conserved end residues are part of each CDR3. A D gene is named only where the DNA matches it firmly. Expanded clones are given a class, and other clones once, few, many or no size at all.

>.|TRBJ2-2|TRBV18|many
CASSPTGELFF
TGTGCCAGCAGCCCCACCGGGGAGCTGTTTTTT
>TRBD2|TRBJ2-7|TRBV10-3|many
CAISESGASGSYEQYF
TGTGCCATCAGTGAGTCGGGGGCTAGCGGGAGCTACGAGCAGTACTTC
>TRBD2|TRBJ2-3|TRBV5-1|many
CASSAGVQDTQYF
TGCGCCAGCAGCGCGGGGGTGCAAGATACGCAGTATTTT
>TRBD1|TRBJ2-5|TRBV18|many
CASSPARQGRETQYF
TGTGCCAGCTCACCGGCCCGACAGGGGAGGGAGACCCAGTACTTC
>TRBD2|TRBJ2-7|TRBV5-1|many
CASSPRRGADEQYF
TGCGCCAGCAGCCCTCGGCGGGGGGCAGACGAGCAGTACTTC
>.|TRBJ1-2|TRBV27|many
CASSLSSLAGASYGYTF
TGTGCCAGCAGTTTATCGAGTCTCGCGGGGGCGAGCTATGGCTACACCTTC
>TRBD1|TRBJ2-7|TRBV18|many
CASSPIDRGDSYEQYF
TGTGCCAGCTCACCAATCGACAGGGGCGACTCCTACGAGCAGTACTTC
>TRBD1|TRBJ1-5|TRBV7-9|.
CASSAGTVSNQPQHF
TGTGCCAGCAGCGCTGGGACAGTTAGCAATCAGCCCCAGCATTTT
>.|TRBJ1-1|TRBV6-5|many
CASSYSRSMNTEAFF
TGTGCCAGCAGTTACTCAAGGTCTATGAACACTGAAGCTTTCTTT
>.|TRBJ2-2|TRBV2|many
CASSDNGELFF
TGTGCCAGCAGTGATAACGGGGAGCTGTTTTTT
>.|TRBJ2-7|TRBV10-3|many
CAISSNYEQYF
TGTGCCATCAGCAGCAACTACGAGCAGTACTTC
>TRBD1|TRBJ1-4|TRBV29-1|many
CSVTGTGGNNEKLFF
TGCAGCGTGACGGGGACAGGGGGAAATAATGAAAAACTGTTTTTT
>TRBD2|TRBJ2-3|TRBV19|.
CASSINRLAVTDTQYF
TGTGCCAGTAGTATAAATAGACTAGCGGTTACAGATACGCAGTATTTT